The following is a T cell receptor beta chain sequence with its context. This record belongs to a study of blood T cell repertoires in COVID-19. Some clones are missing from TCRdb's copy, which holds only in-frame ones; the method was immunoSEQ multiplex PCR. The data contain under 200,000 clones, about 90% of them singletons. CDR3 size: 15 residues. The J segment lost 2 bases and the V segment lost 5 bases, leaving 5 bases of the junction unmatched. Germline V gene data show CDR1 as SGHDT and CDR2 as YYEEEE. The clonotype was recovered from a man aged 60 to 75 with active or convalescent COVID-19. The chain uses TRBV5-6 and TRBJ2-3, with 10 bases identical to TRBD2. Sequencing was performed on peripheral blood. In DNA form, the CDR3 reads TGTGCCAGCAGGTTCACTAGCGGGGACACAGATACGCAGTATTTT. This encodes CASRFTSGDTDTQYF. The whole variable domain, remainder taken from reference TRBV5-6 and TRBJ2-3, is DAGVTQSPTHLIKTRGQQVTLRCSPKSGHDTVSWYQQALGQGPQFIFQYYEEEERQRGNFPDRFSGHQFPNYSSELNVNALLLGDSALYLCASRFTSGDTDTQYFGPGTRLTVL.